Shown below are 30 T cell receptor beta chains from a single sample sequenced in a study of cytomegalovirus exposure and HLA in healthy donors. The PCR had 60 Vbeta and 13 Jbeta primers. Only in-frame clones appear in the TCRdb table, and some are missing; sequencing was by immunoSEQ multiplex PCR. The sample contains about 120,000 clones, around 86% of which appear only once. The sequenced sample consisted of PBMCs. The receptors stem from a young man in good health and CMV-seronegative.

V usage is TRBV5-4 and J usage is TRBJ1-5; no firm D call. V was clipped by 0 bases and J by 4 bases, with 11 bases between them. CDR1 SGHNT and CDR2 YYREEE come from the germline V gene (reference sequence). This CDR3 is 15 amino acids long. The CDR3 spells CASSLGAGGNQPQHF. Here the CDR3 DNA reads TGTGCCAGCAGCTTGGGGGCAGGAGGAAATCAGCCCCAGCATTTT.

The gene calls are TRBV19 and TRBJ1-5, with D unresolved. With 7 bases removed from V and 4 bases from J, the gap between germline ends came to 14 bases. In germline, CDR1 is LNHDA, CDR2 SQIVND (reference sequence). This CDR3 has 14 amino acids. In nucleotides, the CDR3 is TGTGCCAGTACAATCTCCCTCAGGAATCAGCCCCAGCATTTT. It yields the protein CASTISLRNQPQHF. Complete variable domain (other parts from reference TRBV19 and TRBJ1-5): DGGITQSPKYLFRKEGQNVTLSCEQNLNHDAMYWYRQDPGQGLRLIYYSQIVNDFQKGDIAEGYSVSREKKESFPLTVTSAQKNPTAFYLCASTISLRNQPQHFGDGTRLSIL.

The rearrangement uses TRBV11-3 and TRBJ1-2; 7 bases line up with TRBD1. CDR1 and CDR2 (germline): SGHNT, YENEEA. CDR3 size: 14 residues. V was clipped by 5 bases and J by 7 bases; unmatched bases: 10. CDR3 amino acids: CASSPGQVVCGYTF. As DNA, the CDR3 is TGTGCCAGCAGCCCCGGACAGGTGGTATGTGGCTACACCTTC.

The chain uses TRBV7-8 and TRBJ2-3, with TRBD2 matching over 10 bases. V dropped 4 bases and J dropped 3; count of bases not matched to a gene: 16. The CDR3 contains 19 residues. Per germline, CDR1 SGHVS and CDR2 FQNEAQ. CDR3 protein: CASSSPPLAGASPTDTQYF. In DNA form, the CDR3 reads TGTGCCAGCAGCTCCCCGCCCCTAGCGGGGGCCTCACCGACAGATACGCAGTATTTT.

This clone was seen just once. V and J are TRBV2 and TRBJ1-2; TRBD1 matches at 7 bases. After removal of 6 bases from V and 4 bases from J, the junction contained 11 bases not matched to a gene. CDR3 size: 15 residues. Germline CDR1 SNHLY, CDR2 FYNNEI. CDR3 in DNA: TGTGCCAGCAGCGAGGGACAGCTCTCCGGCTATGGCTACACCTTC. Translation gives CASSEGQLSGYGYTF.

The chain has TRBV27 and TRBJ1-2; 9 nucleotides agree with TRBD1. Germline CDR1 MNHEY, CDR2 SMNVEV (reference sequence). V lost 3 bases, J lost 5 bases, and 10 bases stayed unmatched. The CDR3 contains 16 residues. DNA for the CDR3: TGTGCCAGCAGTTTTCGCCGGGACAGGGCGTTTTATGGCTACACCTTC. This codes for CASSFRRDRAFYGYTF.

The chain combines TRBV7-8 with TRBJ1-1; 7 nucleotides line up with TRBD1. The CDR3 is 14 amino acids. In germline, CDR1 is SGHVS, CDR2 FQNEAQ. Losses at the gene ends were 2 bases for V and 4 bases for J; bases not matched to a gene: 4. The chain's CDR3 is CASSLNRGSTEAFF. CDR3 bases: TGTGCCAGCAGCTTAAACAGGGGTAGCACTGAAGCTTTCTTT.

The chain couples TRBV28 to TRBJ2-3; 7 bases are shared with TRBD1. V shed 8 bases, J shed 1 base, and the junction held 6 bases outside the gene matches. There are 14 residues in the CDR3. The germline V gene has CDR1 MDHEN and CDR2 SYDVKM. The CDR3 DNA reads TGTGCCAGCGGACCGGGACAGCGCACAGATACGCAGTATTTT. It translates to CASGPGQRTDTQYF.

As concerns this clone: Other DNA sequences in the sample encode the same CDR3. The CDR3 reads CASSWTGATRNEQFF. CDR3 sequence (DNA): TGTGCCAGCAGCTGGACAGGGGCCACCCGCAATGAGCAGTTCTTC. The rearrangement joins TRBV7-9 to TRBJ2-1, with 9 bases identical to TRBD1. This CDR3 contains 15 residues. Germline lookup yields CDR1 SEHNR and CDR2 FQNEAQ (reference sequence). The V gene end was trimmed by 4 bases and the J gene end by 6 bases; junction bases not matched to a gene: 7.

The chain carries TRBV27 and TRBJ2-7; 11 nucleotides agree with TRBD1. The germline gives CDR1 MNHEY, CDR2 SMNVEV (reference sequence). Losses at the gene ends were 5 bases for V and 4 bases for J; bases not matched to a gene: 7. This CDR3 region has 15 residues. CDR3 sequence (DNA): TGTGCCAGCAGTGTCACCGGGACAGGGGGGTACGAGCAGTACTTC. Translating it yields CASSVTGTGGYEQYF.

This chain links TRBV7-6 with TRBJ2-7; 9 positions match TRBD1. The trim removed 2 bases at V and 2 bases at J, leaving 4 bases unmatched. The CDR3 runs 15 residues. Germline values: CDR1 SGHVS, CDR2 FNYEAQ. The CDR3 bases are TGTGCCAGCAGCTTACCCGGGGACAGGGCCTACGAGCAGTACTTC. Residues: CASSLPGDRAYEQYF.

The chain uses TRBV5-6 and TRBJ1-2; weak D call: TRBD1 (6 bases). V lost 5 bases to trimming and J lost 5 bases, with 19 bases between them. CDR1 and CDR2 from the germline V gene are SGHDT and YYEEEE. The length of the CDR3 is 15 residues. Written as DNA, the CDR3 is TGTGCCAGCAGGATCGCTGGGGGCAGCTGGTATGGCTACACCTTC. It codes for CASRIAGGSWYGYTF.

Only one count was recorded for this clone. Other DNA sequences of this sample code for an identical CDR3. The rearrangement links TRBV18 to TRBJ2-5; D unclear. The CDR3 is 12 amino acids. With 3 bases removed from V and 2 bases from J, the gap between germline ends came to 4 bases. Germline values: CDR1 KGHSH, CDR2 LQKENI. For the CDR3, the DNA is TGTGCCAGCTCACCCCCACAAGAGACCCAGTACTTC. Protein sequence: CASSPPQETQYF.

This chain joins TRBV28 and TRBJ1-1; maybe TRBD1 (5 bases). Germline V lookup: CDR1 MDHEN, CDR2 SYDVKM. The CDR3 has 13 residues. V shed 2 bases and J shed 1 base, with 5 bases lying between them. The DNA for the CDR3 is TGTGCCAGCAGTTTAGGGGCGAACACTGAAGCTTTCTTT. It is translated as CASSLGANTEAFF.

The V gene is TRBV19, the J gene TRBJ2-5; D possibly corresponds to TRBD1 (6 bases). V was shortened by 3 bases and J by 1 base, with 9 bases between the two germline ends. CDR3 length equals 14 residues. Looked up from germline, CDR1 is LNHDA and CDR2 is SQIVND (reference sequence). The CDR3 DNA reads as TGTGCCAGTAGTATGGGGGCAGTCCAAGAGACCCAGTACTTC. This sequence encodes CASSMGAVQETQYF.

The table lists this clone with a count of one. The rearrangement joins TRBV6-5 to TRBJ2-1, with 11 bases lining up with TRBD2. V lost 5 bases and J lost 6; bases outside the gene matches: 3. The CDR3 contains 14 residues. Germline CDR1 reads MNHEY; CDR2 reads SVGAGI. CDR3 loop: CASSQGLAGNEQFF. The CDR3 nucleotides are TGTGCCAGCAGTCAAGGACTAGCGGGCAATGAGCAGTTCTTC.

The chain carries TRBV11-2 and TRBJ1-1; TRBD1 is a possible D gene (5 bases). Per germline, CDR1 SGHAT and CDR2 FQNNGV. Trimming took off 0 bases at V and 1 base at J, with 15 bases between the two ends. The length of the CDR3 is 17 residues. The CDR3 nucleotides read TGTGCCAGCAGCTTAGAACTTGGGGCAGGAAAGAACACTGAAGCTTTCTTT. Translation gives CASSLELGAGKNTEAFF.

The V gene is TRBV6-1, the J gene TRBJ1-3, with TRBD1 matching over 10 bases. Germline CDR1 MNHNS, CDR2 SASEGT. J gave up 4 bases and V 4 bases, and 10 bases lay outside the gene matches. The CDR3 is made up of 17 amino acids. The CDR3, as DNA: TGTGCCAGCAGTGCGAAACGACAGGGGGCGGGCGGAAACACCATATATTTT. Translating it yields CASSAKRQGAGGNTIYF.

The chain carries TRBV5-1 and TRBJ1-3, with D possibly being TRBD1 (5 bases). Germline CDR1 SGHRS, CDR2 YFSETQ. V was trimmed by 4 bases and J by 2 bases, leaving 10 bases between them. The CDR3 is 14 amino acids. This chain's CDR3 is CASSLDIPGNTIYF. Written as DNA, the CDR3 is TGCGCCAGCAGCCTGGACATCCCTGGAAACACCATATATTTT.

By share of the sample, this clone is medium-sized. The chain's CDR3 is CASSLGQGAGTEAFF. The CDR3 DNA reads as TGTGCCAGCAGCTTGGGGCAGGGGGCAGGAACTGAAGCTTTCTTT. The rearrangement uses TRBV5-4 and TRBJ1-1; 8 nucleotides agree with TRBD1. Trimming at V came to 0 bases and at J to 5 bases, leaving 6 bases not matched to a gene. Germline-derived CDR1 and CDR2 are SGHNT and YYREEE (reference sequence). This CDR3 spans 15 amino acids.

This clone was seen only a few times. The chain carries TRBV5-1 and TRBJ2-2, with TRBD2 matching over 7 bases. CDR3 size: 16 residues. Germline V gives CDR1 SGHRS, CDR2 YFSETQ. Unmatched junction bases numbered 9, after V lost 7 bases and J lost 0 bases. The CDR3 spells CASGGLAVTNTGELFF. As DNA, the CDR3 is TGCGCCAGCGGAGGCCTAGCGGTCACGAACACCGGGGAGCTGTTTTTT.

V and J are TRBV19 and TRBJ1-5, with 7 bases that match TRBD1. The CDR3 has 16 residues. Germline V gene sequence: CDR1 LNHDA, CDR2 SQIVND (reference sequence). The trim removed 4 bases at V and 5 bases at J, leaving 11 bases unmatched. The CDR3 DNA sequence: TGTGCCAGTAGTACACAGGGGCCGGTCCCCGATCAGCCCCAGCATTTT. Translating gives CASSTQGPVPDQPQHF.

The J gene is TRBJ1-2, the V gene TRBV5-1; maybe TRBD1 (5 bases). The CDR3 runs 15 residues. V lost 2 bases to trimming and J lost 8 bases, with 19 bases between them. The germline gives CDR1 SGHRS, CDR2 YFSETQ. The CDR3 is CASSFDPPGSRGYTF. CDR3 bases: TGCGCCAGCAGCTTTGATCCCCCAGGGTCGAGAGGCTACACCTTC.

J is TRBJ1-1 and V is TRBV6-1, with D tentatively TRBD1 (6 bases). Germline assignment: CDR1 MNHNS and CDR2 SASEGT. This CDR3 region has 16 residues. Trimming shortened V by 2 bases and J by 6 bases, and 19 bases separated the two germline ends. The CDR3 region is CASSEKAGVKKAEAFF. The DNA for the CDR3 is TGTGCCAGCAGTGAAAAGGCAGGGGTTAAGAAAGCTGAAGCTTTCTTT.

The CDR3 is CANIAGASDTQYF. CDR3 DNA: TGTGCCAACATAGCGGGGGCATCAGATACGCAGTATTTT. The V and J genes are TRBV2 and TRBJ2-3; 9 nucleotides line up with TRBD2. The CDR3 contains 13 residues. J lost 4 bases, V lost 10 bases, and 6 bases had no gene match. CDR1 is SNHLY, CDR2 FYNNEI, per germline.

This clone was observed a few times. V and J are TRBV5-1 and TRBJ2-7; the D gene is possibly TRBD2 (5 bases). V shed 5 bases and J shed 6 bases, with 12 bases lying between them. In germline, CDR1 is SGHRS, CDR2 YFSETQ. This CDR3 is built from 12 residues. The CDR3 coding sequence is TGCGCCAGCAGAATAGGGAGTGGCGAGCAGTACTTC. Translated, it gives CASRIGSGEQYF.

Written as DNA, the CDR3 is TGTGCCAGCAGCTTCAGTAAGGGACAGGGGGCGAGTGAGCAGTACTTC. Translation gives CASSFSKGQGASEQYF. This chain joins TRBV7-2 and TRBJ2-5; 12 positions match TRBD1. CDR3 length: 16 residues. Germline V lookup: CDR1 SGHTA, CDR2 FQGNSA. V lost 3 bases, J lost 11 bases, and 13 bases stayed unmatched. Looking up the rest from reference TRBV7-2 and TRBJ2-5 gives the full variable domain: GAGVSQSPSNKVTEKGKDVELRCDPISGHTALYWYRQSLGQGLEFLIYFQGNSAPDKSGLPSDRFSAERTGGSVSTLTIQRTQQEDSAVYLCASSFSKGQGASEQYFGPGTRLLVL.

This clone has only a few counts. A junction boundary mismatches the germline segment, possibly from a read error. The chain is built from TRBV4-2 and TRBJ2-4, with D perhaps matching TRBD2 (8 bases). The length of the CDR3 is 19 residues. Germline CDR1 is LGHNA and CDR2 is YNFKEQ. The CDR3 spells CASSLEGAGGRLAKNSQYF. Written as DNA, the CDR3 is TGTGCCAGCAGCCTAGAGGGGGCGGGGGGTCGCCTAGCCAAAAACAGTCAGTACTTC.

This chain joins TRBV28 and TRBJ2-7, with TRBD2 matching over 8 bases. Germline assignment: CDR1 MDHEN and CDR2 SYDVKM. The CDR3 sequence is 14 residues long. After removal of 2 bases from V and 6 bases from J, the junction contained 6 bases not matched to a gene. The CDR3 DNA sequence: TGTGCCAGCAGTTTAGTCGGGGGGGACACCGAGCAGTACTTC. This sequence encodes CASSLVGGDTEQYF.

CDR3 bases: TGTGCCATCAGTGACGGACTCACTGAAGCTTTCTTT. This translates into CAISDGLTEAFF. The rearrangement joins TRBV10-3 to TRBJ1-1; D not resolved. From germline, CDR1 is ENHRY and CDR2 SYGVKD. Deletions cut 3 bases from V and 4 bases from J, with 6 bases between. This CDR3 region has 12 residues.